What follows describes a single T cell receptor beta chain. Per the study methods: Nucleated cell counts were estimated from reference gene primer amplification. Measured with immunoSEQ multiplex PCR; TCRdb has only the in-frame clones, and not every one. The D gene and trimming were derived from the DNA, and the V and J assignments and clone size from that table. The table lists about 180,000 clones, roughly 78% of them singletons. The data derive from a study of blood T cell repertoires in COVID-19. About the research overall: There were acute and convalescent COVID-19 samples, and they came from the United States, Italy and Spain.

The CDR3 has 15 residues. The ends were cut back, 0 bases at V and 0 bases at J, with 8 bases in the middle. In germline, CDR1 is MNHEY, CDR2 SVGAGI. The receptor was isolated from a man aged 70-80 years with active or convalescent COVID-19. Sequencing was performed on peripheral blood. The chain couples TRBV6-5 to TRBJ1-2, with no clear D. The DNA for the CDR3 is TGTGCCAGCAGTTACTCGTATCCGGCTAACTATGGCTACACCTTC. Its translation is CASSYSYPANYGYTF.